This T cell receptor (beta chain) was identified in a study of immune heterogeneity within non-small cell lung tumors. Relative to its sample, this clonotype is medium-sized (0.01 to 0.1%). The TCR beta CDR3 region was amplified by multiplex PCR employing 32 V and 13 J primers. TCRdb recomputed calls from the multiplex PCR reads with MiXCR, one row per CDR3 protein. This table has about 6,100 distinct CDR3 sequences, roughly 21% appearing once. Template came from bulk tumor genomic DNA, at roughly 600 ng per sample. Far-apart biopsies, several per primary tumor, were taken during surgery. Curative surgical treatment was performed in patients who had newly diagnosed, untreated non-small cell lung cancer. Everyone who gave samples had just been diagnosed with non-small cell lung cancer and was having surgery with curative intent. The CDR3 totals 15 residues. V was pared by 2 bases and J by 4 bases, with 8 bases of the junction left unmatched. Germline CDR1 and CDR2: MNHNY and SVGAGI (reference sequence).

The chain recombines TRBV6-6 with TRBJ2-7; TRBD1 matches at 7 bases. Sequencing was done on a sample of lung tumor tissue. The origin of this receptor is a female donor with non-small cell lung cancer. DNA of the CDR3: TGTGCCAGCAGTTACCGAGAGGGGGCGGTTTACGAGCAGTACTTC. Its translation: CASSYREGAVYEQYF.